These T cell receptor beta chains were read from a single sample in a study of hypomethylating agent response in myelodysplastic syndrome. Sequenced by immunoSEQ multiplex PCR; TCRdb stores in-frame clones only, minus some. This sample yields around 5,000 clones, of which under 90% are seen a single time; less than 10% belongs to the top ten. This material consisted of bone marrow, taken before or after starting hypomethylating agent treatment for myelodysplastic syndrome (not recorded which). The receptor source for this set is a human donor with myelodysplastic syndrome. Both conserved end residues are part of each CDR3. The D gene is left open where the match is weak. Rows may omit the clone size; those that give it use once, few, many or a size class.

V gene	clone size	J gene	D gene	CDR3 DNA	CDR3 protein
TRBV6-5	-	TRBJ1-1	-	TGTGCCAGCAGTACACAGGGTACTGAAGCTTTCTTT	CASSTQGTEAFF
TRBV28	-	TRBJ1-2	TRBD1	TGTGCCAGCAGTCTTGACAGGGCTGACTATGGCTACACCTTC	CASSLDRADYGYTF
TRBV18	-	TRBJ1-3	TRBD1	TGTGCCAGCTCACCACCGTTTGGACAGGGGAAAAGCTCTGGAAACACCATATATTTT	CASSPPFGQGKSSGNTIYF
TRBV18	-	TRBJ2-1	-	TGTGCCAGCTCACAGGGGAGTAATGAGCAGTTCTTC	CASSQGSNEQFF
TRBV7-2	-	TRBJ1-5	-	TGTGCCAGCAGCTTAGCAGATAATCAGCCCCAGCATTTT	CASSLADNQPQHF
TRBV4-1	-	TRBJ2-7	-	TGCGCCAGCAGCCAAGATCCAACGGGGACCTACGAGCAGTACTTC	CASSQDPTGTYEQYF
TRBV2	-	TRBJ2-5	TRBD1	TGTGCCAGCAACTACAGGGGGCGTGAGGAGACCCAGTACTTC	CASNYRGREETQYF
TRBV7-2	-	TRBJ2-7	-	TGTGCCAGCAGCTTGGCAGGGGGGCCCTACGAGCAGTACTTC	CASSLAGGPYEQYF
TRBV4-2	few	TRBJ1-1	-	TGTGCCAGCAGCCAAGTGAGGGGACGGGCGGACACTGAAGCTTTCTTT	CASSQVRGRADTEAFF
TRBV29-1	-	TRBJ2-1	-	TGCAGCGTTGAAGATCCCCCCGGCTACAATGAGCAGTTCTTC	CSVEDPPGYNEQFF
TRBV7-6	once	TRBJ2-2	TRBD1	TGTGCCAGCAGCACGGGACAGGGAACCGGGGAGCTGTTTTTT	CASSTGQGTGELFF
TRBV18	-	TRBJ2-7	TRBD2	TGTGCCAGCTCACCGGGACTAGCGGGGGGATACGAGCAGTACTTC	CASSPGLAGGYEQYF
TRBV7-2	-	TRBJ2-7	-	TGTGCCAGCAGCTCAGCAGGGACCTACGAGCAGTACTTC	CASSSAGTYEQYF